The 15 T cell receptor beta chains below all came from one sample that was sequenced in a study of beta chain features in type 1 diabetes. Of the isolated RNA, all was reverse transcribed, and so the sequenced material was expressed TCRB transcripts. Produced via immunoSEQ multiplex PCR; TCRdb's table is partial and in-frame only. The sample has about 220,000 clones; under 13% are singletons. Sequencing was performed on central memory CD4+ T cells from blood. The receptors stem from a man aged 18 to 29 in good health.

This clone has just a few counts. The chain links TRBV7-3 to TRBJ2-5; 8 bases map to TRBD2. Germline values: CDR1 SGHTA, CDR2 FQGTGA. V gave up 5 bases and J gave up 5 bases; unmatched junction bases: 4. CDR3 length: 13 residues. The CDR3 coding sequence is TGTGCCAGCAGCCCCCGGGAGGGGGAGACCCAGTACTTC. Translation: CASSPREGETQYF.

This clone occurred a few times. The J gene is TRBJ2-3, the V gene TRBV30, with D unresolved. Trimming removed 2 bases at V and 3 bases at J, with 6 bases between. The length of the CDR3 is 12 residues. In germline, CDR1 is GTSNPN, CDR2 SVGIG (reference sequence). The CDR3 DNA reads TGTGCCTGGAGTTTAGTGACAGATACGCAGTATTTT. The encoded protein is CAWSLVTDTQYF. Looking up the rest from reference TRBV30 and TRBJ2-3 gives the full variable domain: SQTIHQWPATLVQPVGSPLSLECTVEGTSNPNLYWYRQAAGRGLQLLFYSVGIGQISSEVPQNLSASRPQDRQFILSSKKLLLSDSGFYLCAWSLVTDTQYFGPGTRLTVL.

About this clone itself: One end of the junction fails to match germline, which may point to a read error. The rearrangement joins TRBV10-3 to TRBJ1-2; maybe TRBD1 (5 bases). The germline CDR1 and CDR2 sequences are ENHRY and SYGVKD. The CDR3 contains 15 residues. The CDR3 loop is CASSVSGARVYGYTF. The DNA for the CDR3 is TGTGCCAGCAGTGTATCTGGGGCGCGGGTATATGGCTACACCTTC.

The gene calls are TRBV18 and TRBJ1-2; no reliable D call. V lost 0 bases and J lost 4, with 12 bases in between. CDR1 and CDR2 from the germline V gene are KGHSH and LQKENI. This CDR3 region has 15 residues. CDR3 loop: CASSPPTVSFYGYTF. As DNA, the CDR3 is TGTGCCAGCTCACCACCGACCGTTTCCTTCTATGGCTACACCTTC.

The CDR3 region is CASSQVQLDEQYF. In DNA, the CDR3 is TGCGCCAGCAGCCAGGTGCAGCTGGACGAGCAGTACTTC. This chain connects TRBV4-3 to TRBJ2-7; the D is unclear. CDR1 is LGHNA, CDR2 YSLEER, per germline. This CDR3 spans 13 amino acids. Trimming shortened V by 3 bases and J by 5 bases, and 11 bases separated the two germline ends.

The sample holds a few counts of this clone. This rearrangement joins TRBV30 to TRBJ2-2; 9 nucleotides agree with TRBD2. Germline V gene lookup returns CDR1 GTSNPN and CDR2 SVGIG (reference sequence). The V and J ends lost 3 bases and 4 bases, in that order; junction bases with no gene match: 3. The CDR3 sequence is 14 residues long. The CDR3 bases are TGTGCCTGGAGACGACTAGCGGTCACCGGGGAGCTGTTTTTT. This translates into CAWRRLAVTGELFF.

This clone has more than one count but fewer than ten. The chain employs TRBV14 and TRBJ2-3; D is ambiguous. The ends were cut back, 1 base at V and 8 bases at J, with 7 bases in the middle. The CDR3 spans 12 residues. Germline V gene data show CDR1 as SGHDN and CDR2 as FVKESK. The CDR3 DNA follows: TGTGCCAGCAGCCAAGTTATTGGTACGCAGTATTTT. Its protein is CASSQVIGTQYF.

V gene TRBV13 combines with J gene TRBJ1-2; tentatively, D is TRBD1 (6 bases). Trimming shortened V by 2 bases and J by 4 bases, and 14 bases separated the two germline ends. Per the germline V gene, CDR1 is PRHDT and CDR2 is FYEKMQ (reference sequence). This CDR3 has 15 amino acids. CDR3 sequence: CASSLRGTGSYGYTF. In DNA form, the CDR3 reads TGTGCCAGCAGCTTAAGGGGCACAGGGAGCTATGGCTACACCTTC. Full variable domain (missing parts from reference TRBV13 and TRBJ1-2): AAGVIQSPRHLIKEKRETATLKCYPIPRHDTVYWYQQGPGQDPQFLISFYEKMQSDKGSIPDRFSAQQFSDYHSELNMSSLELGDSALYFCASSLRGTGSYGYTFGSGTRLTVV.

The CDR3 region has the DNA TGTGCCAGCAGCCTGGCAGACTATCAGCCCCAGCATTTT. Translation: CASSLADYQPQHF. The chain couples TRBV7-9 to TRBJ1-5; D is unresolved. This CDR3 comprises 13 residues. Germline V gene data show CDR1 as SEHNR and CDR2 as FQNEAQ (reference sequence). Trimming removed 5 bases from V and 5 bases from J, with 10 bases in between.

This clone was detected many times. This chain links TRBV2 with TRBJ2-7; possible D gene TRBD2, 5 bases. The germline V and J ends were trimmed by 7 bases and 2 bases, with 18 bases remaining between them. Per germline, CDR1 SNHLY and CDR2 FYNNEI. The CDR3 spans 15 residues. The CDR3 sequence: CASKEDLDAAYEQYF. The CDR3 nucleotides read TGTGCCAGCAAAGAGGACTTGGACGCGGCCTACGAGCAGTACTTC.

The chain is built from TRBV28 and TRBJ2-7; D is unclear. V was trimmed by 1 base and J by 3 bases, leaving 7 bases between them. The CDR3 is 13 residues long. Per the germline V gene, CDR1 is MDHEN and CDR2 is SYDVKM. The CDR3 sequence is CASSLFTRYEQYF. The DNA for the CDR3 is TGTGCCAGCAGTTTATTCACCCGCTACGAGCAGTACTTC.

The J gene is TRBJ2-7, the V gene TRBV7-9, with D tentatively TRBD2 (6 bases). This CDR3 contains 15 residues. Germline V gives CDR1 SEHNR, CDR2 FQNEAQ (reference sequence). The V end lost 1 base, the J end lost 5 bases, and 15 bases lay between the germline ends. CDR3 bases: TGTGCCAGCAGCTTAGTAGCGGTTGGGCGGGACGAGCAGTACTTC. This codes for CASSLVAVGRDEQYF. The whole variable domain, remainder taken from reference TRBV7-9 and TRBJ2-7, is DTGVSQNPRHKITKRGQNVTFRCDPISEHNRLYWYRQTLGQGPEFLTYFQNEAQLEKSRLLSDRFSAERPKGSFSTLEIQRTEQGDSAMYLCASSLVAVGRDEQYFGPGTRLTVT.

The chain combines TRBV28 with TRBJ2-5, with D perhaps being TRBD1 or TRBD2 (5 bases each). Trimming removed 5 bases at V and 4 bases at J, with 20 bases between. Germline loops: CDR1 MDHEN, CDR2 SYDVKM. The CDR3 runs to 16 residues. CDR3 bases: TGTGCCAGCAGTCGCCGCCTTCTAGGGGCGGGAGAGACCCAGTACTTC. This gives the protein CASSRRLLGAGETQYF.

This rearrangement joins TRBV11-2 to TRBJ1-1; D remains unclear. Trimming stripped 0 bases from V and 11 bases from J, with 13 bases between. The V gene's germline CDR1 is SGHAT and CDR2 FQNNGV. The CDR3 covers 13 residues. CDR3 protein: CASSLERGSEAFF. The CDR3 DNA is TGTGCCAGCAGCTTAGAACGAGGGAGTGAGGCTTTCTTT.

A few counts support this clone. The chain joins TRBV10-3 to TRBJ1-5; TRBD1 matches 8 bases. This CDR3 contains 16 residues. The V gene's germline CDR1 is ENHRY and CDR2 SYGVKD. Trimming took 8 bases from V and 0 from J; bases not matched to a gene: 9. The CDR3 region has the DNA TGTGCCATCGTGAGGGACAGGTGTCATAGCAATCAGCCCCAGCATTTT. It is translated as CAIVRDRCHSNQPQHF.